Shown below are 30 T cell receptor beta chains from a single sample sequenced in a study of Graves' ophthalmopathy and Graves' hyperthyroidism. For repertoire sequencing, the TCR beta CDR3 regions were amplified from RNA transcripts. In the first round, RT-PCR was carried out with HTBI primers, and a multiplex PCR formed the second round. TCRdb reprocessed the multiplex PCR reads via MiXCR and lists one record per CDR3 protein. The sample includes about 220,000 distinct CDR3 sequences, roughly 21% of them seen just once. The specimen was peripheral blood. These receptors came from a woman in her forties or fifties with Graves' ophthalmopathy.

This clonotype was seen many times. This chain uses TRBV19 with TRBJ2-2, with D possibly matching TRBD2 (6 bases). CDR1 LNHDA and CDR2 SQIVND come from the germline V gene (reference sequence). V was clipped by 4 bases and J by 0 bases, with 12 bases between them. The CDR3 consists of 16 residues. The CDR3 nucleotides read TGTGCCAGTAGTACTGAGCGGGCCGCGAACACCGGGGAGCTGTTTTTT. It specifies CASSTERAANTGELFF.

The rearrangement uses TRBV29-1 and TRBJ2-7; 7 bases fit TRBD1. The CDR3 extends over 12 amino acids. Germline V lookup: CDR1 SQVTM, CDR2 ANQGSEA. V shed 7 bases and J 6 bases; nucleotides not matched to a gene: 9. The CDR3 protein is CSAGQETVEQYF. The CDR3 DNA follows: TGCAGCGCAGGACAGGAAACCGTCGAGCAGTACTTC.

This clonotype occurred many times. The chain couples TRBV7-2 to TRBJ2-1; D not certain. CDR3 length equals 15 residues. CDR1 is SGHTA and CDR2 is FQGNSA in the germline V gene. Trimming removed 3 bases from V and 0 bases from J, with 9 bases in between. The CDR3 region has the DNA TGTGCCAGCAGCTTGGCCTTGGGCTCCTACAATGAGCAGTTCTTC. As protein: CASSLALGSYNEQFF.

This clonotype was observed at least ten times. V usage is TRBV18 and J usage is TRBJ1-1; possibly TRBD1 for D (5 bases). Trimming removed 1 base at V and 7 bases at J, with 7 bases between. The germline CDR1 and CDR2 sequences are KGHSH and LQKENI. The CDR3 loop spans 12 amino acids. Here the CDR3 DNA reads TGTGCCAGCTCACCACTAGGGGATGAAGCTTTCTTT. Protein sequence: CASSPLGDEAFF.

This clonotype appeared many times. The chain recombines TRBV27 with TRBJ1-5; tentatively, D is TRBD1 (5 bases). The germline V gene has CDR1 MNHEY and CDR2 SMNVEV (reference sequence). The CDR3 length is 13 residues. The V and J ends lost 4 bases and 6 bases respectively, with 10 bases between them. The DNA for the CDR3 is TGTGCCAGCAGTTCGAGTAGGGGTCAGCCCCAGCATTTT. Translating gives CASSSSRGQPQHF.

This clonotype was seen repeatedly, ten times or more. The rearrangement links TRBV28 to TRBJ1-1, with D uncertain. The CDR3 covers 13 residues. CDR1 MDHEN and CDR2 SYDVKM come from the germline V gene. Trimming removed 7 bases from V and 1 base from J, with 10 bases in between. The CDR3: CASTAPGNTEAFF. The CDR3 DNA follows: TGTGCCAGCACCGCCCCGGGGAACACTGAAGCTTTCTTT. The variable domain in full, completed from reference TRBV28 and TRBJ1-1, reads DVKVTQSSRYLVKRTGEKVFLECVQDMDHENMFWYRQDPGLGLRLIYFSYDVKMKEKGDIPEGYSVSREKKERFSLILESASTNQTSMYLCASTAPGNTEAFFGQGTRLTVV.

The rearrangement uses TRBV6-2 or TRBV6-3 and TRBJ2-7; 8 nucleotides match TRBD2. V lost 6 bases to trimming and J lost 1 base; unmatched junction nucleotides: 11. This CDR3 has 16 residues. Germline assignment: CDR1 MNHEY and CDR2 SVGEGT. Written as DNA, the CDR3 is TGTGCCAGCAGCTCCCCCCTGGCTAGCGGGTCCTACGAGCAGTACTTC. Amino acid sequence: CASSSPLASGSYEQYF.

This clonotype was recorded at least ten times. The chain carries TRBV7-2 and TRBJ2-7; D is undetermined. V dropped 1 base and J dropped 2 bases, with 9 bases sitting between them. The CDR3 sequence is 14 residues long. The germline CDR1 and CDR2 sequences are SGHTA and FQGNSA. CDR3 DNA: TGTGCCAGCAGCTTAGAACGGCACACCTACGAGCAGTACTTC. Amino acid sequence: CASSLERHTYEQYF.

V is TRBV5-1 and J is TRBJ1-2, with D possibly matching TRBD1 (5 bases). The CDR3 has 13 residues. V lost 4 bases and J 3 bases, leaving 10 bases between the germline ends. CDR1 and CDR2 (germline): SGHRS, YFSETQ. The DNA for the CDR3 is TGCGCCAGCAGCGCGGGACGGGACTATGGCTACACCTTC. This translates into CASSAGRDYGYTF.

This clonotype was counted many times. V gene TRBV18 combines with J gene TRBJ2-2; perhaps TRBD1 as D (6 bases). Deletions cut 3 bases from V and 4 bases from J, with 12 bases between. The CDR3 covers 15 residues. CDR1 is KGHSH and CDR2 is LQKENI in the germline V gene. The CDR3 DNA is TGTGCCAGCTCACCGGGACAAGTCCGCACCGGGGAGCTGTTTTTT. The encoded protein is CASSPGQVRTGELFF.

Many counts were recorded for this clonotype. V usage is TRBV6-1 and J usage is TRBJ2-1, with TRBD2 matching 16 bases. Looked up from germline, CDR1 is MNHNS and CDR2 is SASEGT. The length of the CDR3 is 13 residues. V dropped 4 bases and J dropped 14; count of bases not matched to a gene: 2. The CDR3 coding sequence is TGTGCCAGCAGTGTCGGGACTAGCGGGAGGGAGTTCTTC. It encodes CASSVGTSGREFF.

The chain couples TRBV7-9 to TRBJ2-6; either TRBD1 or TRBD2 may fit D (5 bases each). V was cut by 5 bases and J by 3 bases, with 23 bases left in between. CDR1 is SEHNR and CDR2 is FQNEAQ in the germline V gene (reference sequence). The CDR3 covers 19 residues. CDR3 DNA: TGTGCCAGCAGCCGCAAGGTCGGGACCCATCTCAATGGGGCCAACGTCCTGACTTTC. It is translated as CASSRKVGTHLNGANVLTF. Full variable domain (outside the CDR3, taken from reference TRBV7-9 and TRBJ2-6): DTGVSQNPRHKITKRGQNVTFRCDPISEHNRLYWYRQTLGQGPEFLTYFQNEAQLEKSRLLSDRFSAERPKGSFSTLEIQRTEQGDSAMYLCASSRKVGTHLNGANVLTFGAGSRLTVL.

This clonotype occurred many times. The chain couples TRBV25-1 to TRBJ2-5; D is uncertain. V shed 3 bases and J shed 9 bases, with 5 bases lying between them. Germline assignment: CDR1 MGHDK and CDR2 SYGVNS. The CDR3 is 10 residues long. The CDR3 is CASSDAPQYF. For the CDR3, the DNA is TGTGCCAGCAGTGACGCCCCCCAGTACTTC.

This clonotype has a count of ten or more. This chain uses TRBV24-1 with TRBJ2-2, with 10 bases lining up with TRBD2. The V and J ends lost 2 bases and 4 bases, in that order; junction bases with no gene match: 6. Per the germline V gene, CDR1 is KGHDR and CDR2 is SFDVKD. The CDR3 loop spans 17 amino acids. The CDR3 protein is CATSDSSGRVRTGELFF. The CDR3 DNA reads TGTGCCACCAGTGATTCCAGCGGGAGGGTGCGCACCGGGGAGCTGTTTTTT.

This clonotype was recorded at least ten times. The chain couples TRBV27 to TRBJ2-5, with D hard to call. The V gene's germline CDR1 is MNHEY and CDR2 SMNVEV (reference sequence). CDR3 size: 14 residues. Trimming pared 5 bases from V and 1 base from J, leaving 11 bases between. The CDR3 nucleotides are TGTGCCAGCAGTCCCAAAAGGTTCCAAGAGACCCAGTACTTC. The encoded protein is CASSPKRFQETQYF.

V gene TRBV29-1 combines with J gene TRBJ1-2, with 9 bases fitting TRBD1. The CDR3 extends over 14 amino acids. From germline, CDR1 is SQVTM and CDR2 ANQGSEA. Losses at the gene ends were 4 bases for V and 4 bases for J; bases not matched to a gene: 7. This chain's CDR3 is CSVVQGQGGYGYTF. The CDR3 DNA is TGCAGCGTTGTCCAGGGACAGGGCGGCTATGGCTACACCTTC. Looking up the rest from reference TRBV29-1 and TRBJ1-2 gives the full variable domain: SAVISQKPSRDICQRGTSLTIQCQVDSQVTMMFWYRQQPGQSLTLIATANQGSEATYESGFVIDKFPISRPNLTFSTLTVSNMSPEDSSIYLCSVVQGQGGYGYTFGSGTRLTVV.

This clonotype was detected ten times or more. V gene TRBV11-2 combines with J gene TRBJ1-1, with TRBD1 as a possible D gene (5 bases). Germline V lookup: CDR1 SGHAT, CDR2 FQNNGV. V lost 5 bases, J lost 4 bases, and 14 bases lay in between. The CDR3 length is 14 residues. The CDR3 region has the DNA TGTGCCAGCAGCCAATTGAGGGGTCCCACTGAAGCTTTCTTT. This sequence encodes CASSQLRGPTEAFF.

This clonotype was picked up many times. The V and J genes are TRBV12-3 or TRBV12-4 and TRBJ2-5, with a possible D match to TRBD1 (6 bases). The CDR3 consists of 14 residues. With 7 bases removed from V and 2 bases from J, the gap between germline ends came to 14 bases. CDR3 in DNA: TGTGCCAGCACCCTCGGGACATCACAAGAGACCCAGTACTTC. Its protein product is CASTLGTSQETQYF.

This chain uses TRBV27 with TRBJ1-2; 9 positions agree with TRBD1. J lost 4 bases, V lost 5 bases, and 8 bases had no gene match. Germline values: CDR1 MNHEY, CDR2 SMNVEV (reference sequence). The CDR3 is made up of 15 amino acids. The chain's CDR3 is CASSRQGTGLYGYTF. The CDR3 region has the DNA TGTGCCAGCAGTCGACAGGGGACAGGGCTCTATGGCTACACCTTC.

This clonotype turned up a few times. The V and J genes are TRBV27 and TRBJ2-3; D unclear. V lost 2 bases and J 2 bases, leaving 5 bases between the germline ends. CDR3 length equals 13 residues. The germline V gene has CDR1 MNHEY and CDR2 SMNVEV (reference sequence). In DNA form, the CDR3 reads TGTGCCAGCAGTTTAGGGGACACAGATACGCAGTATTTT. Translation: CASSLGDTDTQYF.

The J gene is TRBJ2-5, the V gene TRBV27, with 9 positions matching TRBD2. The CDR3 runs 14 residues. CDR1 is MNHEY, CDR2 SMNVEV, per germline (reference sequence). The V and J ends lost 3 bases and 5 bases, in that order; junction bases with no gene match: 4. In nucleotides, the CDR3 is TGTGCCAGCAGTTTTGGACTAGCGAGGGAGACCCAGTACTTC. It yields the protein CASSFGLARETQYF.

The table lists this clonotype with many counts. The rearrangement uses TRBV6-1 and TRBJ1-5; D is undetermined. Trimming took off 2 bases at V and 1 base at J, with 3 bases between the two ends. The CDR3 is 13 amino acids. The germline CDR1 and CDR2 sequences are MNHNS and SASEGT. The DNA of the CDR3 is TGTGCCAGCAGTGAATCCAGCAATCAGCCCCAGCATTTT. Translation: CASSESSNQPQHF.

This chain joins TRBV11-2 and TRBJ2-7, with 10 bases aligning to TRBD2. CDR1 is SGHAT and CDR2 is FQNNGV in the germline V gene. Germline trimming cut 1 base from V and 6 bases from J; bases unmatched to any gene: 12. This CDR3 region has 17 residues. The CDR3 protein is CASSLGPLVAGGGEQYF. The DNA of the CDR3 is TGTGCCAGCAGCTTAGGCCCCCTGGTAGCGGGAGGAGGCGAGCAGTACTTC.

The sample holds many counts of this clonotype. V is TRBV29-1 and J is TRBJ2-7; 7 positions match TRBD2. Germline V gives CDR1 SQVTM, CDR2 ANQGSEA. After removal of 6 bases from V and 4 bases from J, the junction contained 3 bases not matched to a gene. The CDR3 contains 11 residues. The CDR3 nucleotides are TGCAGCGTGGTGGGAGGGTACGAGCAGTACTTC. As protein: CSVVGGYEQYF.

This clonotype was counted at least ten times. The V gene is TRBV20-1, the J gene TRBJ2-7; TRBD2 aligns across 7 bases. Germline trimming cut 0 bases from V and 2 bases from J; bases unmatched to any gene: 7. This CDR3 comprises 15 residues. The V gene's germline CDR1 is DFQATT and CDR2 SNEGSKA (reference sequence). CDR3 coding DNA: TGCAGTGCTAGAGATCCGCAGCGGGGCCCCTACGAGCAGTACTTC. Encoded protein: CSARDPQRGPYEQYF.

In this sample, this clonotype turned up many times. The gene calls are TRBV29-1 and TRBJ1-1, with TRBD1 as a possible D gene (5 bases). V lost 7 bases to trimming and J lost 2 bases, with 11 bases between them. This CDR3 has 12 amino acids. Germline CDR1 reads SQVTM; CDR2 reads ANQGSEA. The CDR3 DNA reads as TGCAGCGCGGTAACAGGCAACACTGAAGCTTTCTTT. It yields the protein CSAVTGNTEAFF.

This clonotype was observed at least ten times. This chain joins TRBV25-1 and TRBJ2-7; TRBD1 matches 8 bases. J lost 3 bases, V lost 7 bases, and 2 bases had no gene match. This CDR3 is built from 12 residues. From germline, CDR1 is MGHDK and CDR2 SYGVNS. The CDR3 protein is CASTTGGYEQYF. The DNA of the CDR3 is TGTGCCAGCACAACAGGGGGCTACGAGCAGTACTTC.

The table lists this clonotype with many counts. For the CDR3, the DNA is TGTGCCAGCAGCTTAGTATCTGGCGGGAGGGCCTTGAACGAGCAGTACTTC. It translates to CASSLVSGGRALNEQYF. The gene calls are TRBV7-8 and TRBJ2-7, with 9 positions matching TRBD2. In germline, CDR1 is SGHVS, CDR2 FQNEAQ. The CDR3 has 17 residues. Trimming cost V 1 base and J 5 bases; bases outside gene matches: 12.

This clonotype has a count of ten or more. For the CDR3, the DNA is TGTGCCAGCAGCTTTTATTTGGGAGAGGAGACCCAGTACTTC. This sequence encodes CASSFYLGEETQYF. The chain uses TRBV7-2 and TRBJ2-5, with D maybe TRBD2 (5 bases). Trimming left V 3 bases short and J 5 bases short, with 13 bases between. The CDR3 length is 14 residues. Germline V gene data show CDR1 as SGHTA and CDR2 as FQGNSA.

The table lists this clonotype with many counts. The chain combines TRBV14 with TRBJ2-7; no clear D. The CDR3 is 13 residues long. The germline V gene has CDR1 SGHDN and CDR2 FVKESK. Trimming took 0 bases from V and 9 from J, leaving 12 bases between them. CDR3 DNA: TGTGCCAGCAGCCAAGACCAGATAGCCGGGCAGTACTTC. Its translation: CASSQDQIAGQYF. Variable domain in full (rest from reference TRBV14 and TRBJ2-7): EAGVTQFPSHSVIEKGQTVTLRCDPISGHDNLYWYRRVMGKEIKFLLHFVKESKQDESGMPNNRFLAERTGGTYSTLKVQPAELEDSGVYFCASSQDQIAGQYFGPGTRLTVT.